This T cell receptor (beta chain) is drawn from a study of tissue T cells after allogeneic stem cell transplantation. Study results and caveats: Anatomically similar tissues had similar TCR repertoires within each patient.

About this clone itself: The target antigen is unknown.

CDR1 is SGDLS, CDR2 YYNGEE, per germline. CDR3 length: 15 residues. Losses at the gene ends were 1 base for V and 4 bases for J; bases not matched to a gene: 3. Repertoires were generated with immunoSEQ multiplex PCR, while TCRdb's copy carries only in-frame clones and drops some. The sample holds tens of thousands of clones, more than 90% seen once. The TCR sequence derives from a woman aged 40 to 75 who later had graft-versus-host disease after an allogeneic stem cell transplant. The chain joins TRBV9 to TRBJ2-1; 9 bases agree with TRBD2. This specimen was blood, taken before transplantation. The CDR3 loop reads CASSVIAGAYNEQFF. CDR3 nucleotide sequence: TGTGCCAGCAGCGTAATAGCGGGAGCTTACAATGAGCAGTTCTTC.